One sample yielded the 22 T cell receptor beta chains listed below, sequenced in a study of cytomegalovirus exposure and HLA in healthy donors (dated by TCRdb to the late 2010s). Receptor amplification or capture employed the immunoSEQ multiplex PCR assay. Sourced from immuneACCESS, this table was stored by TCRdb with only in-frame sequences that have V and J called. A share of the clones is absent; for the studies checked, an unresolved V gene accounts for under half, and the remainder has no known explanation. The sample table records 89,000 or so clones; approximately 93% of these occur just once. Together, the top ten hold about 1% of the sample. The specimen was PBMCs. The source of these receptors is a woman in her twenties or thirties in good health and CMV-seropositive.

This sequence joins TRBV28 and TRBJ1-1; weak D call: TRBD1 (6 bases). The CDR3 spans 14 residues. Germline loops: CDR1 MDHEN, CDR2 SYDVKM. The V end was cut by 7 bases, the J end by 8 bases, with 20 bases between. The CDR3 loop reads CASNTGAGAWEAFF. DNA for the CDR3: TGTGCCAGCAACACCGGGGCGGGGGCGTGGGAAGCTTTCTTT.

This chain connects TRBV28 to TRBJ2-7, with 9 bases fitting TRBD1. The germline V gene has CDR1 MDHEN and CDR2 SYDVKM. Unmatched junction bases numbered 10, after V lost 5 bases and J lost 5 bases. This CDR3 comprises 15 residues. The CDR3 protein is CASSPFRDRDDEQYF. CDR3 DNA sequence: TGTGCCAGCAGTCCCTTCCGGGACAGGGACGACGAGCAGTACTTC.

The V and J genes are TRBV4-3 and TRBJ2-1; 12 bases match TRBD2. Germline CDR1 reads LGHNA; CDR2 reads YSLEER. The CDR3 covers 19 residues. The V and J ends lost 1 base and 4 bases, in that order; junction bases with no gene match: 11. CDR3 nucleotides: TGCGCCAGCAGCCAAGTTCTCCCTAGCGGGAGGGCCGGGTACAATGAGCAGTTCTTC. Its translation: CASSQVLPSGRAGYNEQFF.

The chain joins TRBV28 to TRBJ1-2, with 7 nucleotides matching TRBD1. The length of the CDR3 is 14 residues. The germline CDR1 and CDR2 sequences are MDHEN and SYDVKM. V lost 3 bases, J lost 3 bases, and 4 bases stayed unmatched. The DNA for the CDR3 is TGTGCCAGCAGTTTTTCCGGGACAGACTATGGCTACACCTTC. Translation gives CASSFSGTDYGYTF.

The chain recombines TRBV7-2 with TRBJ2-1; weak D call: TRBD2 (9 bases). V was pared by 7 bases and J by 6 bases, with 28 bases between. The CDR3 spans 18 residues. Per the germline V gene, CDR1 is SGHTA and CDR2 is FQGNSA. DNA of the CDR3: TGTGCCAGCACCCTGGACAGGGTAGCGGGAGTAGCCCCCAATGAGCAGTTCTTC. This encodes CASTLDRVAGVAPNEQFF.

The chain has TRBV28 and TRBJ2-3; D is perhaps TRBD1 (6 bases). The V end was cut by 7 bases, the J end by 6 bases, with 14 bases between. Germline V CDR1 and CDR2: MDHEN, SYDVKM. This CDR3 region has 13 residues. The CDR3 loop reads CASKKRDTDTQYF. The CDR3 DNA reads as TGTGCCAGCAAAAAAAGGGACACCGATACGCAGTATTTT. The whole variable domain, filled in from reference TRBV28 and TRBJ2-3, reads DVKVTQSSRYLVKRTGEKVFLECVQDMDHENMFWYRQDPGLGLRLIYFSYDVKMKEKGDIPEGYSVSREKKERFSLILESASTNQTSMYLCASKKRDTDTQYFGPGTRLTVL.

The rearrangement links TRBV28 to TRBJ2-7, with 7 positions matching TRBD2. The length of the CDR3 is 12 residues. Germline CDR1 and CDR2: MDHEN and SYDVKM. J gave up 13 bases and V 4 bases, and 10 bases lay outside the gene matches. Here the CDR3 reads CASSSGLEPVYF. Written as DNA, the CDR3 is TGTGCCAGCAGTTCCGGACTAGAACCGGTTTACTTC.

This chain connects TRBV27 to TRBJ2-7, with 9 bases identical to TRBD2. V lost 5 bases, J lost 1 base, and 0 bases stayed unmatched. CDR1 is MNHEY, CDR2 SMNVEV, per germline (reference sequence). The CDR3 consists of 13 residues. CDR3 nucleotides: TGTGCCAGCAGTCTAGCGGGATCCTACGAGCAGTACTTC. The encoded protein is CASSLAGSYEQYF.

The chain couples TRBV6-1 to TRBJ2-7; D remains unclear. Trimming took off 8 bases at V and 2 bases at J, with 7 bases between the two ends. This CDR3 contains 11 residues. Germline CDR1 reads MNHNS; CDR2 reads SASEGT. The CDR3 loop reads CASSRAYEQYF. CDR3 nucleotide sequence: TGTGCCAGCTCACGGGCCTACGAGCAGTACTTC.

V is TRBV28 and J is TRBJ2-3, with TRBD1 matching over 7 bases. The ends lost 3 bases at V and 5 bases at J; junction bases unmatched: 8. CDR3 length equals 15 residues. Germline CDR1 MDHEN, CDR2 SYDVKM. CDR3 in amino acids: CASSFRQGLLDTQYF. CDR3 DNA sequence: TGTGCCAGCAGTTTCCGACAGGGCCTATTAGATACGCAGTATTTT.

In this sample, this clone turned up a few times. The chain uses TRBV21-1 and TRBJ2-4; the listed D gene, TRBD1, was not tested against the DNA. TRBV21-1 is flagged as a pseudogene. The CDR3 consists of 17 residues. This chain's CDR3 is CASSKARTGENKNIQYF. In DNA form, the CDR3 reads TGTGCCAGCAGCAAAGCCCGGACAGGGGAGAACAAAAACATTCAGTACTTC.

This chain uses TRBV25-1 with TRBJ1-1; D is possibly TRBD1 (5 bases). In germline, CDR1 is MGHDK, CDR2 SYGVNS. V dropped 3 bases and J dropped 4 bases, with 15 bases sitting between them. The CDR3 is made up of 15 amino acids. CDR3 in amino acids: CASSEHQGFGTEAFF. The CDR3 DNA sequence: TGTGCCAGCAGTGAGCACCAGGGCTTTGGCACTGAAGCTTTCTTT.

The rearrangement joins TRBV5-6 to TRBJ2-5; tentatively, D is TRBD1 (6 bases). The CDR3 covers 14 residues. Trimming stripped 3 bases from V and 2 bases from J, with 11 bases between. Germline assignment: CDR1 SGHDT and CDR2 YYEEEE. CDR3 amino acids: CASSSTGEQETQYF. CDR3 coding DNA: TGTGCCAGCAGCTCGACAGGAGAGCAAGAGACCCAGTACTTC.

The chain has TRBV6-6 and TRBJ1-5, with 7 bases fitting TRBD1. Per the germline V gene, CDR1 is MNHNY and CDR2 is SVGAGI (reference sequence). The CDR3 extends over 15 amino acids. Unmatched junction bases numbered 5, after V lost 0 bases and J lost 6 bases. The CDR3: CASSYSNRGAQPQHF. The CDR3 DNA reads TGTGCCAGCAGTTACTCGAACAGGGGCGCTCAGCCCCAGCATTTT.

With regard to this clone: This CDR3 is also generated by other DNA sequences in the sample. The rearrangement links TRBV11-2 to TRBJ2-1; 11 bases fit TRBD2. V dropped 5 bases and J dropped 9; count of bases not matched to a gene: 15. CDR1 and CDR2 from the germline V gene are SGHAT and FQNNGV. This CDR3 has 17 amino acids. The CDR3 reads CASSHNPGLAGGPEQFF. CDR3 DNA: TGTGCCAGCAGCCACAATCCGGGATTAGCGGGAGGGCCTGAGCAGTTCTTC.

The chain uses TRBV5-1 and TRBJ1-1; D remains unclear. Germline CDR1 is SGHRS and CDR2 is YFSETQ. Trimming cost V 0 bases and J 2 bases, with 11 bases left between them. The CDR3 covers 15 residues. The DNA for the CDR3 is TGCGCCAGCAGCTTGGCCGCGAGTGAAAACACTGAAGCTTTCTTT. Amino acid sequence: CASSLAASENTEAFF.

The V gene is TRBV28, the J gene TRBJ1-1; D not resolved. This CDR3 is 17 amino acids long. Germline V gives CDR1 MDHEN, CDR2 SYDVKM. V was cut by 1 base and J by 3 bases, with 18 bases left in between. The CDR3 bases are TGTGCCAGCAGTTTATCGGACCCGACGGGAGCCTACACTGAAGCTTTCTTT. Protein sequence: CASSLSDPTGAYTEAFF.

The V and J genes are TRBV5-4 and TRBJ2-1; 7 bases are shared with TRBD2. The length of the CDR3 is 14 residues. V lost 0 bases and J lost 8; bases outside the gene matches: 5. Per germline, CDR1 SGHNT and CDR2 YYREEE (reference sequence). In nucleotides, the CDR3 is TGTGCCAGCAGCTTGGTAGGTCGGGGGGATGAGCAGTTCTTC. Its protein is CASSLVGRGDEQFF.

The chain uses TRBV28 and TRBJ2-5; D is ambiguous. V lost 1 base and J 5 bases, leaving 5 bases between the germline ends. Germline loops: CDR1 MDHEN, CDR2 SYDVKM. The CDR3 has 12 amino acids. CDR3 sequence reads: CASSLFGETQYF. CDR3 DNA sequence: TGTGCCAGCAGTTTATTCGGTGAGACCCAGTACTTC.

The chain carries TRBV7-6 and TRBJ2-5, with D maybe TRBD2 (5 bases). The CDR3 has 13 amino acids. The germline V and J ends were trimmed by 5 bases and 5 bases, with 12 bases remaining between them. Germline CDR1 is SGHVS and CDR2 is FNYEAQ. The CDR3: CASSGSGPETQYF. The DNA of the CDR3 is TGTGCCAGCAGCGGGAGTGGGCCGGAGACCCAGTACTTC.

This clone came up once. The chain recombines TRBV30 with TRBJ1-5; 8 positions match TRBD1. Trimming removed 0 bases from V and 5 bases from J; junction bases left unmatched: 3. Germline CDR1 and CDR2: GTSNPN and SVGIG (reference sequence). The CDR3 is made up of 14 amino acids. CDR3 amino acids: CAWSVGRGHQPQHF. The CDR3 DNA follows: TGTGCCTGGAGTGTAGGCAGGGGGCATCAGCCCCAGCATTTT. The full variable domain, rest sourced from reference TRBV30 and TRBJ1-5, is SQTIHQWPATLVQPVGSPLSLECTVEGTSNPNLYWYRQAAGRGLQLLFYSVGIGQISSEVPQNLSASRPQDRQFILSSKKLLLSDSGFYLCAWSVGRGHQPQHFGDGTRLSIL.

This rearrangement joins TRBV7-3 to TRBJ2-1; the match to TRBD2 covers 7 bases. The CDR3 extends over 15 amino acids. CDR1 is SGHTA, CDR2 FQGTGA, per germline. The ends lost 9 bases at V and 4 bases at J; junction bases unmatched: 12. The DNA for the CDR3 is TGTGCCAGACCCCATGGTAGAGCGGGGTACAATGAGCAGTTCTTC. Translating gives CARPHGRAGYNEQFF.